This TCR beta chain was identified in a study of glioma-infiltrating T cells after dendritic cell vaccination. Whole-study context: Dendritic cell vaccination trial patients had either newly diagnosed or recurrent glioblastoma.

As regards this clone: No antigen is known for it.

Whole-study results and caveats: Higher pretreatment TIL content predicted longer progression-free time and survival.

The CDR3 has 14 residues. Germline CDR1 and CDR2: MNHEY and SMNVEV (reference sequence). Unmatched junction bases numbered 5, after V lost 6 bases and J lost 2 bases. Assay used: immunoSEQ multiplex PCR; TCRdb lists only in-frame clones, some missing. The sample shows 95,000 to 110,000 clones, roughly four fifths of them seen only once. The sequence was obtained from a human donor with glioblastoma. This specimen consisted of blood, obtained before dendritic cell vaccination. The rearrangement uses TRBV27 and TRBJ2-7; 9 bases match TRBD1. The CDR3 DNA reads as TGTGCCAGCAGCCCGGGACAGGGACCCTACGAGCAGTACTTC. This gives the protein CASSPGQGPYEQYF.